Each of the 25 T cell receptor beta chains below was sequenced from the same sample in a study of cytomegalovirus exposure and HLA in healthy donors. Researchers ran the PCR with 60 Vbeta and 13 Jbeta primers. The data were produced by immunoSEQ multiplex PCR, yet TCRdb's version contains in-frame clones alone and is incomplete. The table has hundreds of thousands of clones, roughly 73% seen once. Sequencing was carried out using PBMCs. The receptors shown here come from a boy under 18 in good health and CMV-seronegative.

This chain connects TRBV4-2 to TRBJ2-1, with 7 bases aligning to TRBD2. From germline, CDR1 is LGHNA and CDR2 YNFKEQ. V was pared by 0 bases and J by 5 bases, with 7 bases of the junction left unmatched. The CDR3 is made up of 16 amino acids. The CDR3 sequence is CASSQDDLRGDNEQFF. The CDR3 DNA reads as TGTGCCAGCAGCCAAGATGACCTCCGGGGGGACAATGAGCAGTTCTTC.

The chain couples TRBV5-1 to TRBJ2-3, with a possible D match to TRBD2 (6 bases). The ends were cut back, 3 bases at V and 6 bases at J, with 17 bases in the middle. The CDR3 has 15 residues. CDR1 SGHRS and CDR2 YFSETQ come from the germline V gene. For the CDR3, the DNA is TGCGCCAGCAGCTCGGGGGATTCACGAGGCGATACGCAGTATTTT. This gives the protein CASSSGDSRGDTQYF.

The chain uses TRBV5-1 and TRBJ1-4, with 7 bases identical to TRBD1. J was trimmed by 4 bases and V by 4 bases; bases with no gene match: 7. This CDR3 is 15 amino acids long. CDR1 and CDR2 (germline): SGHRS, YFSETQ. CDR3 amino acids: CASSAGQAVNEKLFF. In DNA, the CDR3 is TGCGCCAGCAGCGCCGGACAGGCTGTTAATGAAAAACTGTTTTTT.

This clone appeared a few times. The chain carries TRBV6-6 and TRBJ1-1, with 10 bases matching TRBD1. The length of the CDR3 is 14 residues. V trimming: 9 bases; J trimming: 0 bases; junction bases outside the gene matches: 4. CDR1 is MNHNY, CDR2 SVGAGI, per germline (reference sequence). CDR3 loop: CASRTGGLNTEAFF. The CDR3 nucleotides read TGTGCCAGTCGGACAGGGGGTTTGAACACTGAAGCTTTCTTT.

This CDR3 reads CASSLRDPGGYGYTF. The CDR3 nucleotides read TGTGCCAGCAGCCTCCGGGACCCAGGGGGGTATGGCTACACCTTC. V gene TRBV5-6 combines with J gene TRBJ1-2; TRBD1 matches at 7 bases. This CDR3 spans 15 amino acids. The germline V gene encodes CDR1 SGHDT and CDR2 YYEEEE. Trimming at V came to 4 bases and at J to 5 bases, leaving 11 bases not matched to a gene. Complete variable domain (other parts from reference TRBV5-6 and TRBJ1-2): DAGVTQSPTHLIKTRGQQVTLRCSPKSGHDTVSWYQQALGQGPQFIFQYYEEEERQRGNFPDRFSGHQFPNYSSELNVNALLLGDSALYLCASSLRDPGGYGYTFGSGTRLTVV.

The rearrangement links TRBV14 to TRBJ1-2; no clear D gene. Germline lookup yields CDR1 SGHDN and CDR2 FVKESK. Trimming pared 5 bases from V and 2 bases from J, leaving 18 bases between. The CDR3 extends over 16 amino acids. CDR3 in amino acids: CASSSNYRFWNYGYTF. The CDR3 nucleotides are TGTGCCAGCAGCTCGAACTATAGGTTTTGGAACTATGGCTACACCTTC.

The table lists this clone with a few counts. Sequence at one end of the junction differs from germline and may be a read error. The CDR3 here is CASSYSSWTGGGEQYF. The DNA for the CDR3 is TGTGCCAGCAGCTACTCCAGTTGGACAGGAGGTGGCGAGCAGTACTTC. This sequence joins TRBV6-6 and TRBJ2-7; 7 bases map to TRBD1. This CDR3 has 16 amino acids. Germline values: CDR1 MNHNY, CDR2 SVGAGI (reference sequence).

This chain joins TRBV5-1 and TRBJ1-1; tentative D call: TRBD1 (6 bases). This CDR3 has 15 residues. Germline V lookup: CDR1 SGHRS, CDR2 YFSETQ. V lost 0 bases and J 2 bases, leaving 11 bases between the germline ends. CDR3 nucleotide sequence: TGCGCCAGCAGCTTGGAGGGGGACACCAACACTGAAGCTTTCTTT. Translation: CASSLEGDTNTEAFF.

The V call is TRBV30, the J call TRBJ1-4; 7 bases map to TRBD1. The CDR3 is made up of 14 amino acids. Germline loops: CDR1 GTSNPN, CDR2 SVGIG (reference sequence). The J segment lost 1 base and the V segment lost 8 bases, leaving 7 bases of the junction unmatched. CDR3 residues: CAGGRQGTNEKLFF. The CDR3 DNA reads as TGTGCCGGTGGGAGACAGGGAACTAATGAAAAACTGTTTTTT.

This rearrangement joins TRBV13 to TRBJ1-4; 7 nucleotides align to TRBD1. The CDR3 covers 15 residues. Losses at the gene ends were 1 base for V and 3 bases for J; bases not matched to a gene: 2. From germline, CDR1 is PRHDT and CDR2 FYEKMQ (reference sequence). The CDR3 coding sequence is TGTGCCAGCAGCTTAGAGGGACAGCCTAATGAAAAACTGTTTTTT. Encoded protein: CASSLEGQPNEKLFF. The whole variable domain, remainder taken from reference TRBV13 and TRBJ1-4, is AAGVIQSPRHLIKEKRETATLKCYPIPRHDTVYWYQQGPGQDPQFLISFYEKMQSDKGSIPDRFSAQQFSDYHSELNMSSLELGDSALYFCASSLEGQPNEKLFFGSGTQLSVL.

V is TRBV30 and J is TRBJ2-7; D is undetermined. CDR1 GTSNPN and CDR2 SVGIG come from the germline V gene (reference sequence). The CDR3 is made up of 12 amino acids. V lost 2 bases to trimming and J lost 10 bases, with 15 bases between them. In DNA form, the CDR3 reads TGTGCCTGGAGTCTTAGGTTAGCTCCCCAGTACTTC. Amino acid sequence: CAWSLRLAPQYF.

The rearrangement uses TRBV5-1 and TRBJ2-1; D is possibly TRBD2 (5 bases). Trimming shortened V by 3 bases and J by 0 bases, and 13 bases separated the two germline ends. Germline-derived CDR1 and CDR2 are SGHRS and YFSETQ. The length of the CDR3 is 16 residues. CDR3 DNA: TGCGCCAGCAGCTGGACGGACTGGGCCTCCTACAATGAGCAGTTCTTC. The encoded protein is CASSWTDWASYNEQFF.

The chain joins TRBV11-2 to TRBJ1-3, with D possibly being TRBD1 (5 bases). This CDR3 has 15 amino acids. The V end lost 5 bases, the J end lost 0 bases, and 11 bases lay between the germline ends. Germline loops: CDR1 SGHAT, CDR2 FQNNGV. DNA of the CDR3: TGTGCCAGCAGCACAGGTCTAAGCTCTGGAAACACCATATATTTT. Residues: CASSTGLSSGNTIYF.

The genes are TRBV7-2 and TRBJ1-2; the D is unclear. Germline V gene lookup returns CDR1 SGHTA and CDR2 FQGNSA. Trimming pared 1 base from V and 0 bases from J, leaving 12 bases between. The CDR3 consists of 16 residues. The CDR3 coding sequence is TGTGCCAGCAGCTTAGTCTCGAACAGAGCTAACTATGGCTACACCTTC. This codes for CASSLVSNRANYGYTF.

V is TRBV7-8 and J is TRBJ1-1; D is possibly TRBD1 (5 bases). Per the germline V gene, CDR1 is SGHVS and CDR2 is FQNEAQ. The CDR3 spans 14 residues. Trimming removed 1 base at V and 5 bases at J, with 11 bases between. The CDR3 nucleotides are TGTGCCAGCAGCTTAGTGGCAGGGAATACTGAAGCTTTCTTT. This codes for CASSLVAGNTEAFF.

The CDR3 sequence: CASSFDDFYTDTQYF. The CDR3, as DNA: TGCGCCAGCAGCTTTGATGACTTTTACACAGATACGCAGTATTTT. V is TRBV5-1 and J is TRBJ2-3; D remains ambiguous. Trimming took 2 bases from V and 2 from J, leaving 12 bases between them. The CDR3 length is 15 residues. The germline V gene encodes CDR1 SGHRS and CDR2 YFSETQ.

The genes are TRBV6-1 and TRBJ2-1; 8 nucleotides agree with TRBD2. The CDR3 extends over 16 amino acids. J gave up 2 bases and V 3 bases, and 6 bases lay outside the gene matches. Germline CDR1 MNHNS, CDR2 SASEGT. The CDR3 nucleotides are TGTGCCAGCAGTGACCTTATAGCGGGGACCTACAATGAGCAGTTCTTC. As protein: CASSDLIAGTYNEQFF.

This clone was detected only once. The chain employs TRBV5-1 and TRBJ2-7; 15 nucleotides line up with TRBD2. The CDR3 length is 16 residues. With V trimmed by 4 bases and J by 3 bases, 5 bases remained unmatched. Germline V gene lookup returns CDR1 SGHRS and CDR2 YFSETQ. The CDR3 DNA follows: TGCGCCAGCAGCCACGGGACTAGCGGGGGGTTCTACGAGCAGTACTTC. This gives the protein CASSHGTSGGFYEQYF.

The V gene is TRBV18, the J gene TRBJ2-7, with D tentatively TRBD2 (7 bases). The CDR3 consists of 14 residues. The germline CDR1 and CDR2 sequences are KGHSH and LQKENI. V lost 2 bases and J lost 4, with 12 bases in between. The CDR3 reads CASSPGGGGYEQYF. For the CDR3, the DNA is TGTGCCAGCTCACCAGGGGGAGGGGGTTACGAGCAGTACTTC.

The chain employs TRBV19 and TRBJ2-1; TRBD2 might be the D (6 bases). Deletions cut 8 bases from V and 3 bases from J, with 17 bases between. CDR1 is LNHDA and CDR2 is SQIVND in the germline V gene (reference sequence). The CDR3 loop spans 15 amino acids. CDR3 protein: CASLPPRGNYNEQFF. CDR3 nucleotide sequence: TGTGCCAGTCTCCCCCCGCGGGGAAACTACAATGAGCAGTTCTTC. Complete variable domain (other parts from reference TRBV19 and TRBJ2-1): DGGITQSPKYLFRKEGQNVTLSCEQNLNHDAMYWYRQDPGQGLRLIYYSQIVNDFQKGDIAEGYSVSREKKESFPLTVTSAQKNPTAFYLCASLPPRGNYNEQFFGPGTRLTVL.

The rearrangement links TRBV6-5 to TRBJ2-5, with a possible D match to TRBD2 (5 bases). Looked up from germline, CDR1 is MNHEY and CDR2 is SVGAGI. This CDR3 region has 14 residues. V lost 0 bases, J lost 11 bases, and 16 bases lay in between. The CDR3, as DNA: TGTGCCAGCAGTTACTCGACCCCTTTGGGAGAGCAGTACTTC. Encoded protein: CASSYSTPLGEQYF.

This clone was recorded a few times. J is TRBJ2-1 and V is TRBV14; TRBD2 matches 9 bases. Per germline, CDR1 SGHDN and CDR2 FVKESK. This CDR3 spans 17 amino acids. After removal of 3 bases from V and 7 bases from J, the junction contained 13 bases not matched to a gene. The CDR3 reads CASSQVSSGAFENEQFF. In DNA form, the CDR3 reads TGTGCCAGCAGCCAGGTCTCTAGCGGGGCTTTCGAGAATGAGCAGTTCTTC.

This chain connects TRBV11-3 to TRBJ2-7, with D hard to call. Germline assignment: CDR1 SGHNT and CDR2 YENEEA. Deletions cut 1 base from V and 5 bases from J, with 21 bases between. CDR3 length: 17 amino acids. This CDR3 reads CASSLGGRLSLSNEQYF. CDR3 nucleotides: TGTGCCAGCAGCTTAGGAGGTCGCTTGTCCTTATCGAACGAGCAGTACTTC.

This chain connects TRBV2 to TRBJ1-4; no clear D. The CDR3 is 14 residues long. V shed 6 bases and J shed 0 bases, with 8 bases lying between them. Germline V gene sequence: CDR1 SNHLY, CDR2 FYNNEI. The chain's CDR3 is CASRMRATNEKLFF. The CDR3 DNA reads TGTGCCAGCAGGATGAGGGCAACTAATGAAAAACTGTTTTTT.

The genes are TRBV5-1 and TRBJ1-1; no reliable D call. The CDR3 sequence is 12 residues long. Looked up from germline, CDR1 is SGHRS and CDR2 is YFSETQ. The V gene lost 1 base and the J gene lost 10 bases, with 11 bases spanning the gap. The CDR3 DNA sequence: TGCGCCAGCAGCTTGAGTGGCCTTGCAGCTTTCTTT. It encodes CASSLSGLAAFF.